These 13 T cell receptor beta chains came from one sample sequenced in a study of T cells in Graves' hyperthyroidism and ophthalmopathy. TCR beta CDR3 regions were amplified from RNA. The HTBI primer set served for first-round RT-PCR of the TCR CDR3. TCRdb re-derived calls from the multiplex PCR reads in MiXCR, one entry per CDR3 protein. The sample has about 520,000 distinct CDR3 sequences, 20% seen once; the top ten hold less than 30%. The sequenced material came from blood. All receptors come from a man between 18 and 29 years old with Graves' hyperthyroidism.

A few counts support this clonotype. One base away lies a much larger clone, so this may be a sequencing read error. In DNA, the CDR3 is TGTGCCAGCAGCCTTAACTCCCCCTACGAGCAGTACTTC. Protein product: CASSLNSPYEQYF. The rearrangement joins TRBV7-2 to TRBJ2-7, with no clear D. Deletions cut 5 bases from V and 2 bases from J, with 10 bases between. CDR1 is SGHTA and CDR2 is FQGNSA in the germline V gene. The CDR3 length is 13 residues.

V gene TRBV3-1 combines with J gene TRBJ1-1, with D unclear. The V gene's germline CDR1 is LGHDT and CDR2 YNNKEL (reference sequence). CDR3 length equals 17 residues. The V gene lost 1 base and the J gene lost 3 bases, with 18 bases spanning the gap. The CDR3 loop is CASSQGKFGPTDTEAFF. CDR3 DNA: TGTGCCAGCAGCCAAGGGAAGTTCGGCCCCACGGACACTGAAGCTTTCTTT.

This clonotype was counted many times. J is TRBJ2-7 and V is TRBV28; D assignment may be TRBD1 or TRBD2 (5 bases each). The length of the CDR3 is 15 residues. Trimming shortened V by 6 bases and J by 0 bases, and 15 bases separated the two germline ends. Looked up from germline, CDR1 is MDHEN and CDR2 is SYDVKM. The CDR3 spells CASSSGTDSSYEQYF. DNA for the CDR3: TGTGCCAGCAGCTCCGGGACCGATAGCTCCTACGAGCAGTACTTC.

This clonotype has a count of ten or more. The CDR3, as DNA: TGTGCCAGCAGCCGCGGGGCAGGGGTGTCCTACGAGCAGTACTTC. This codes for CASSRGAGVSYEQYF. This chain links TRBV11-2 with TRBJ2-7, with D perhaps TRBD1 or TRBD2 (6 bases each). The CDR3 consists of 15 residues. From germline, CDR1 is SGHAT and CDR2 FQNNGV. Deletions cut 5 bases from V and 1 base from J, with 15 bases between.

At least ten counts were recorded for this clonotype. V usage is TRBV12-3 or TRBV12-4 and J usage is TRBJ1-2, with 7 nucleotides matching TRBD1. The CDR3 consists of 17 residues. V shed 1 base, J shed 2 bases, and the junction held 10 bases outside the gene matches. CDR3 loop: CASSLVGTVPPNYGYTF. The CDR3 DNA reads TGTGCCAGCAGTTTAGTAGGGACAGTCCCCCCGAACTATGGCTACACCTTC.

At least ten counts were recorded for this clonotype. This chain links TRBV6-1 with TRBJ1-1, with D perhaps matching TRBD1 (5 bases). There are 14 residues in the CDR3. V was trimmed by 3 bases and J by 2 bases, leaving 10 bases between them. CDR1 and CDR2 (germline): MNHNS, SASEGT. This CDR3 reads CASSDPGYNTEAFF. DNA for the CDR3: TGTGCCAGCAGTGATCCAGGGTATAACACTGAAGCTTTCTTT.

This clonotype was counted a few times. The chain links TRBV6-4 to TRBJ2-2, with 11 nucleotides matching TRBD2. CDR3 length equals 16 residues. V trimming: 5 bases; J trimming: 7 bases; junction bases outside the gene matches: 9. The germline gives CDR1 MRHNA, CDR2 SNTAGT. The CDR3 DNA reads TGTGCCAGCAGTCCCCTAGCGGGGGGTTTGATCGGGGAGCTGTTTTTT. Translating gives CASSPLAGGLIGELFF.

The gene calls are TRBV5-4 and TRBJ2-5; D is unresolved. The germline V gene has CDR1 SGHNT and CDR2 YYREEE (reference sequence). V lost 0 bases to trimming and J lost 7 bases, with 7 bases between them. The CDR3 runs to 12 residues. The DNA for the CDR3 is TGTGCCAGCAGCTTGGAAGTCGGGACCCAGTACTTC. Its translation is CASSLEVGTQYF.

This clonotype was seen many times. The chain uses TRBV20-1 and TRBJ1-2, with D unresolved. Germline values: CDR1 DFQATT, CDR2 SNEGSKA (reference sequence). V was shortened by 5 bases and J by 4 bases, with 17 bases between the two germline ends. The CDR3 covers 14 residues. The CDR3 DNA is TGCAGTGCTCGGCCCCCCGCGGGTAGCTATGGCTACACCTTC. Protein: CSARPPAGSYGYTF.

In its sample, this clonotype was seen many times. The chain joins TRBV6-5 to TRBJ1-1; D remains ambiguous. V dropped 2 bases and J dropped 2 bases, with 6 bases sitting between them. The length of the CDR3 is 13 residues. Germline V lookup: CDR1 MNHEY, CDR2 SVGAGI. CDR3 in DNA: TGTGCCAGCAGTTACGCCATAAACACTGAAGCTTTCTTT. It yields the protein CASSYAINTEAFF.

At least ten counts were recorded for this clonotype. The V call is TRBV6-1, the J call TRBJ1-1; 7 bases match TRBD1. Germline V gene data show CDR1 as MNHNS and CDR2 as SASEGT. V lost 7 bases and J lost 0; bases outside the gene matches: 5. CDR3 length equals 14 residues. CDR3 sequence: CASTLDRLNTEAFF. The CDR3 nucleotides are TGTGCCAGCACCTTGGACAGGCTGAACACTGAAGCTTTCTTT.

The chain uses TRBV14 and TRBJ1-1; TRBD1 matches 7 bases. The CDR3 covers 15 residues. Germline V gene data show CDR1 as SGHDN and CDR2 as FVKESK. V gave up 4 bases and J gave up 3 bases; unmatched junction bases: 8. The chain's CDR3 is CASSPYRGGDTEAFF. The CDR3 DNA is TGTGCCAGCAGCCCCTACAGGGGAGGGGACACTGAAGCTTTCTTT.

This clonotype was picked up many times. This chain connects TRBV6-2 or TRBV6-3 to TRBJ2-7; D not certain. There are 13 residues in the CDR3. The germline gives CDR1 MNHEY, CDR2 SVGEGT. V gave up 2 bases and J gave up 4 bases, with 9 bases separating them. In DNA, the CDR3 is TGTGCCAGCAGTTACGGGGAACAGTACGAGCAGTACTTC. Protein product: CASSYGEQYEQYF.